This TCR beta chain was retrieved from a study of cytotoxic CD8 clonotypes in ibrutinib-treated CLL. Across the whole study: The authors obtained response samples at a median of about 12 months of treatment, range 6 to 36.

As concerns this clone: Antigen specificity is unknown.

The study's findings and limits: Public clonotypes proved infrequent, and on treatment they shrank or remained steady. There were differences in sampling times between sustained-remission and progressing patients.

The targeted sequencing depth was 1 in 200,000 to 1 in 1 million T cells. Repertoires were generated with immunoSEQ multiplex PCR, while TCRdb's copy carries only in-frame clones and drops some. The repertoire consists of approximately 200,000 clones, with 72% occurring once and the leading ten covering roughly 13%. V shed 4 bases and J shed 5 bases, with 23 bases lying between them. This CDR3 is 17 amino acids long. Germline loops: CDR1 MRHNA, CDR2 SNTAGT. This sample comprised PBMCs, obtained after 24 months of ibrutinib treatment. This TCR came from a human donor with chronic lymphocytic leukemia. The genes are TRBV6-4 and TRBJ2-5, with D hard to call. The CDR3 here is CASSAYPQYVSAETQYF. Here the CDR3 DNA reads TGTGCCAGCAGTGCCTACCCTCAATATGTCAGTGCGGAGACCCAGTACTTC.